These T cell receptor beta chains were read from a single sample in a study of blood T cell repertoires in COVID-19. Clones were sequenced by immunoSEQ multiplex PCR, and TCRdb holds only the in-frame ones, with some missing. The sample carries hundreds of thousands of clones, approximately 90% recorded once. Sequences were obtained from peripheral blood. The receptors derive from a young woman with active or convalescent COVID-19. The CDR3 runs from the conserved cysteine through the conserved F or W. D genes are given only for firm matches. The size of a clone is reported for some rows only, either as once, few or many, or as a class for expanded clones.

>TRBD2|TRBV6-5|TRBJ2-7|-
TGTGCCACCCGCCCTGGGGGGGGTAGGCACCACGAGCAGTACTTC
CATRPGGGRHHEQYF
>TRBD2|TRBV18|TRBJ2-7|once
TGTGCCAGCTCACCACTTGTCCAAGCGGGGGGACCCACCGAGCAGTACTTC
CASSPLVQAGGPTEQYF
>-|TRBV7-2|TRBJ2-7|-
TGTGCCAGCAGCTTTCCACGGGACGAGCAGTACTTC
CASSFPRDEQYF
>-|TRBV5-1|TRBJ1-1|-
TGCGCCAGCACGGGGTTTTCGAACACTGAAGCTTTCTTT
CASTGFSNTEAFF
>-|TRBV27|TRBJ1-6|-
TGTGCCAGCAGTTTGGTCTTAGGGGGTTCACCCCTCCACTTT
CASSLVLGGSPLHF
>-|TRBV28|TRBJ1-4|once
TGTGCCATCGCTCGCCGGGGTAGTTATGAAAAACTGTTTTTT
CAIARRGSYEKLFF
>-|TRBV13|TRBJ1-5|-
TGTGCCAGCAGCCAGAATCAGCCCCAGCATTTT
CASSQNQPQHF
>-|TRBV27|TRBJ2-5|-
TGTGCCAGCGGGACATATCAAGAGACCCAGTACTTC
CASGTYQETQYF
>TRBD1|TRBV5-1|TRBJ1-4|-
TGCGCCAGCAGCCTGGGACAGGGTGGAACTAATGAAAAACTGTTTTTT
CASSLGQGGTNEKLFF
>-|TRBV30|TRBJ1-1|once
TGTGCCTGGAGTCCTCCGGCGGGGGCTGAAGCTTTCTTT
CAWSPPAGAEAFF
>-|TRBV11-2|TRBJ1-6|-
TGTGCCAGCAGCTTAGACAGGCCCAGGAAAATAAATTCACCCCTCCACTTT
CASSLDRPRKINSPLHF